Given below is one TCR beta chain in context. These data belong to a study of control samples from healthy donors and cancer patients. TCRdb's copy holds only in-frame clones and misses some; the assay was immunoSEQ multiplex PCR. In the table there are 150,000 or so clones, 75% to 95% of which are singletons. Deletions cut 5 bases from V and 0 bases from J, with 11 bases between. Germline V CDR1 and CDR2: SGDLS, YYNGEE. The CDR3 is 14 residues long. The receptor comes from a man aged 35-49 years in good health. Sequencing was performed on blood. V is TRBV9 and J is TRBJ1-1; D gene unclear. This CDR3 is CASRPGLVNTEAFF. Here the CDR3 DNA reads TGTGCCAGCAGGCCGGGTCTTGTGAACACTGAAGCTTTCTTT. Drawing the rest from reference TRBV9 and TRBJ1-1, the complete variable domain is DSGVTQTPKHLITATGQRVTLRCSPRSGDLSVYWYQQSLDQGLQFLIQYYNGEERAKGNILERFSAQQFPDLHSELNLSSLELGDSALYFCASRPGLVNTEAFFGQGTRLTVV.